In its sample, the clone carrying this T cell receptor beta chain was seen a few times. The antigen is not known. This specimen belongs to a study of T cells after yellow fever vaccination. Study-level points and caveats: In post-booster samples, most primary-vaccination clones reappeared (just under 97% CD4, around 87% CD8). Contaminating bulk clonotypes could be abundant in FACS-sorted repertoires.

Each CDR3 protein is one row after TCRdb ran MiXCR on the 5' RACE reads. The data hold 200,000 to 300,000 distinct CDR3 sequences, with around 13% observed a single time. CDR3 size: 16 residues. The ends lost 6 bases at V and 2 bases at J; junction bases unmatched: 12. Looked up from germline, CDR1 is MNHEY and CDR2 is SVGEGT. The sequencing here drew on CD4+ T cells sorted from PBMCs, taken 45 days after the yellow fever booster vaccination. The source of this sequence is a man aged 30 to 39 who received the YFV17D yellow fever vaccine. The gene calls are TRBV6-2 or TRBV6-3 and TRBJ2-7, with TRBD2 identical over 8 bases. The CDR3: CASSVPGLVGPYEQYF. DNA for the CDR3: TGTGCCAGCAGCGTTCCGGGACTAGTCGGTCCCTACGAGCAGTACTTC.